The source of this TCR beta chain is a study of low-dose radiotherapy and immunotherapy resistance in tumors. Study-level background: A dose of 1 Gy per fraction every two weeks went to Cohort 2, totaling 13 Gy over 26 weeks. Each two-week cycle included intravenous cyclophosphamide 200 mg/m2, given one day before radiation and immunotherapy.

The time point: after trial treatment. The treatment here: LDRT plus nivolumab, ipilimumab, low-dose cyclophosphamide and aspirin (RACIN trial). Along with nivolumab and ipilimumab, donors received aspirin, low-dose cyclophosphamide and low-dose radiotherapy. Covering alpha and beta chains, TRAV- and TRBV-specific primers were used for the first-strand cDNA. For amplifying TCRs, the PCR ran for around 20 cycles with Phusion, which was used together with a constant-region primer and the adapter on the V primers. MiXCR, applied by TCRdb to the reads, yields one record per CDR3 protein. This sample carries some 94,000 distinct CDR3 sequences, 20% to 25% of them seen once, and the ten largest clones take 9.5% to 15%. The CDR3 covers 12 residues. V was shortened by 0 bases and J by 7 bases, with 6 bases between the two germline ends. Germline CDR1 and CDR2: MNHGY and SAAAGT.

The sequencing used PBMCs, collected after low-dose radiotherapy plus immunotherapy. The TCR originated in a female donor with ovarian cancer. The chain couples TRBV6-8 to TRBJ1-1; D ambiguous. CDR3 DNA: TGTGCCAGCAGTTACTCTGTCGGTGAAGCTTTCTTT. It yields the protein CASSYSVGEAFF.